This paragraph reports one TCR beta chain. It lacks a known antigen. The input lacks base qualities; no much larger clone sits a single base away. Via the germline V gene, CDR1 is SGHAT and CDR2 FQNNGV. The junction carries 17 bases between V and J, which are trimmed by 2 bases and 6 bases respectively. The CDR3 runs 15 amino acids, cysteine and phenylalanine included. This entry keeps only the CDR3 DNA: 45 bases, framed from base 1. Using the deep immunoSEQ assay, TCR CDR3 regions were amplified from genomic DNA by multiplex PCR. For each cell subset, the extracted genomic DNA was distributed evenly across all wells of several immunoSEQ 96-well plates, and each plate served as one replicate. For sorted subsets, around 0.2 ug genomic DNA, equal to about 30,000 T cell genomes, was loaded into each replicate PCR. Purified libraries were quantified with a Qubit 3.0 fluorometer, sized on a Bioanalyzer 2100, and re-quantified with the KAPA Library Quantification kit. A separate single-read 150-cycle Illumina NextSeq 550 flow cell was used to sequence each immunoSEQ 96-well plate. The original methods were these. Because the immunoSEQ output held only junctional sequences and lacked quality scores, the filtering could not match the filtering applied to full-length reads. Sequences were annotated with PyIR, a Python wrapper for IgBLAST v1.9, using IMGT germline references to assign V/J genes and CDR3. Reads were filtered out if the reads had weak V/J assignments (E-value above 1e-6), no CDR3, stop codons, out-of-frame junctions, or ambiguous translated residues. V3J clonotypes were defined as sequences sharing an identical inferred V gene, J gene, and CDR3 amino acid sequence. Percentage overlap between repertoires was calculated by dividing the number of shared unique clonotypes by the size of the smaller repertoire. Richness of each repertoire was evaluated using RTK rarefaction, the Chao1 estimator, and Recon v2.1 estimates of unobserved clonotypes. OLGA was used to compute generation probabilities for all TCRbeta clonotypes that the gDNA method yielded from a few donors. Held by TCRdb, this immuneACCESS table contains in-frame sequences only and omits some clones. Under half of the omission traces to an unresolved V gene where checked; the cause of the rest is unknown. From that table come the V and J calls and clone size; the DNA was used to work out D and trimming. The sample table shows under 850,000 clones, and 72% are seen once. Of the sample, more than 1.5% falls within the top ten clones.

This sample is part of a study of shared clonotypes between healthy human individuals (dated by TCRdb to about 2020). At the level of the whole study: A couple of women and a few men aged 18 to 49 years were included in the cohort. For each donor, CD4 naive and CD4 memory were each given three plates, CD8 naive was given two plates, and CD8 memory was given one plate. To estimate repertoire size and how much clonotype sharing occurs between individuals, the study deeply sequenced the blood TCR repertoires of several healthy adults. Different laboratories and diverse techniques were used to prepare libraries and sequence TCR repertoires, to increase sequencing depth and limit assay-specific biases. Each donor's leukapheresis produced roughly between roughly 0.85 and 10 billion PBMCs.

Healthy HIV-negative adults with no recently reported acute infections or vaccinations were included as donors. Every donor was a Caucasian adult living in Nashville, Tennessee, USA. Magnetic negative selection was used to enrich CD4+ T cells, after which naive cells were positively selected on CD45RA and the negative fraction became the memory subset. Blood was obtained by leukapheresis, after which PBMCs were separated by Ficoll-Histopaque density gradient centrifugation and cryopreserved in liquid nitrogen vapor phase. Purity and quantity of every magnetically sorted T cell population were checked by analytical flow cytometry. Genomic DNA was isolated from each sorted fraction and quantified by UV absorbance on a Nanodrop 2000c. Broad study findings and their caveats: Estimated clonotype richness was generally larger for naive than for memory subsets. Even with the large sequencing depth, rarefaction of the sorted-subset datasets indicated that sequencing was incomplete. Sampling was restricted to blood, and TCR repertoires in tissue are likely to differ from TCR repertoires in blood. Higher generation probabilities were observed for clonotypes shared by all four sorted-subset donors than for non-shared clonotypes. Pairwise subsampling indicated that sequencing depth was expected to affect the degree of clonotype sharing among donors. The genetic and exposure-history diversity represented was limited by the small number of donors. Across a few donors, 4.5% to 6.5% of naive CD4, roughly 3.4% of naive CD8, roughly 2.2% of memory CD4, and roughly 0.41% of memory CD8 clonotypes were shared.

The V and J segments used are TRBV11-2 and TRBJ2-7, with the D gene call left open. The sequenced sample consisted of memory CD4+ T cells sorted from blood. The cell subset or site label here, explained by the study, means: CD45RA-negative fraction. The TCR comes from a woman between 25 and 40 years old in good health. The nucleotide sequence is given as TGTGCCAGCAGCTTATCTGCCTTGCTCCCTGTCGAGCAGTACTTC. Its translation is CASSLSALLPVEQYF.